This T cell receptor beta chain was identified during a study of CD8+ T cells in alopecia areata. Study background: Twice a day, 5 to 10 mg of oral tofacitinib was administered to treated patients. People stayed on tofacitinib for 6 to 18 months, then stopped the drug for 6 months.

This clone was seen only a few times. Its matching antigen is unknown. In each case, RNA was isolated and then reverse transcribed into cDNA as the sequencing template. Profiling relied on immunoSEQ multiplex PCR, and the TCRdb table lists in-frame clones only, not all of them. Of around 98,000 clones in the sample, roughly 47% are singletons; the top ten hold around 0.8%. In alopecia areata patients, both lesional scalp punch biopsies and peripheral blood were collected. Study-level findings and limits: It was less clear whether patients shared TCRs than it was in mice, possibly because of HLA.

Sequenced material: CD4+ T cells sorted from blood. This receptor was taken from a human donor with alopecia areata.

The CDR3 region is CASTRQGARTEAFF. Here the CDR3 DNA reads TGTGCCAGCACCAGACAGGGGGCGAGAACTGAAGCTTTCTTT. The rearrangement uses TRBV28 and TRBJ1-1; 10 bases are shared with TRBD1. This CDR3 is 14 amino acids long. V gave up 7 bases and J gave up 5 bases; unmatched junction bases: 7. Per the germline V gene, CDR1 is MDHEN and CDR2 is SYDVKM.